These 20 T cell receptor beta chains were sequenced from one sample in a study of shared clonotypes between healthy human individuals. The assay was immunoSEQ multiplex PCR, and TCRdb's table has in-frame clones only and misses some. Of over 1.4 million clones in the sample, 96% were seen once. The sequencing sample was made of naive CD4+ T cells sorted from blood. Subset given: CD45RA+ positively selected. The receptors were gathered from a young man in good health.

The rearrangement links TRBV7-2 to TRBJ2-2, with D tentatively TRBD1 or TRBD2 (5 bases each). V lost 10 bases to trimming and J lost 7 bases, with 10 bases between them. The CDR3 runs 11 residues. Germline lookup yields CDR1 SGHTA and CDR2 FQGNSA. The CDR3 here is CAIRGLGELFF. The CDR3 nucleotides read TGTGCCATCCGGGGCCTCGGGGAGCTGTTTTTT.

This chain connects TRBV11-3 to TRBJ2-2, with D maybe TRBD1 (5 bases). Germline-derived CDR1 and CDR2 are SGHNT and YENEEA. Trimming removed 0 bases at V and 6 bases at J, with 8 bases between. The CDR3 has 14 amino acids. The CDR3 region is CASSLESRAGELFF. The CDR3 DNA is TGTGCCAGCAGCTTAGAGTCCAGGGCCGGGGAGCTGTTTTTT.

V usage is TRBV19 and J usage is TRBJ1-5; TRBD1 matches 10 bases. V was clipped by 7 bases and J by 2 bases; unmatched bases: 11. Germline V gives CDR1 LNHDA, CDR2 SQIVND (reference sequence). This CDR3 contains 17 residues. The CDR3 region is CASTPRQGARGNQPQHF. For the CDR3, the DNA is TGTGCCAGTACCCCACGACAGGGGGCGCGAGGCAATCAGCCCCAGCATTTT.

This clone was seen a single time. V is TRBV18 and J is TRBJ2-7; no definite D call. V dropped 4 bases and J dropped 1 base, with 8 bases sitting between them. The germline gives CDR1 KGHSH, CDR2 LQKENI. This CDR3 comprises 13 residues. For the CDR3, the DNA is TGTGCCAGCTCACACGGTGGATCCTACGAGCAGTACTTC. It yields the protein CASSHGGSYEQYF.

For this clone: The sample carries other DNA sequences with the same CDR3. The chain links TRBV9 to TRBJ2-5; a possible D gene is TRBD1 (5 bases). The CDR3 length is 14 residues. The germline V gene encodes CDR1 SGDLS and CDR2 YYNGEE. V lost 0 bases, J lost 2 bases, and 8 bases lay in between. The CDR3 region is CASSVGQTQETQYF. For the CDR3, the DNA is TGTGCCAGCAGCGTAGGACAGACGCAAGAGACCCAGTACTTC.

The chain carries TRBV19 and TRBJ1-5; D unclear. The CDR3 has 13 amino acids. The germline V gene has CDR1 LNHDA and CDR2 SQIVND (reference sequence). V was trimmed by 0 bases and J by 5 bases, leaving 5 bases between them. CDR3: CASSIDNYQPQHF. As DNA, the CDR3 is TGTGCCAGTAGTATAGACAATTATCAGCCCCAGCATTTT.

Only a few counts were recorded for this clone. The rearrangement uses TRBV27 and TRBJ1-5, with 10 bases that match TRBD1. CDR3 length equals 15 residues. With V trimmed by 5 bases and J by 5 bases, 6 bases remained unmatched. From germline, CDR1 is MNHEY and CDR2 SMNVEV (reference sequence). The CDR3 DNA follows: TGTGCCAGCAGTGACCGGGACAGGGGTGATCAGCCCCAGCATTTT. It specifies CASSDRDRGDQPQHF.

On this clone itself: This sample also contains other DNA sequences that code for the same CDR3. J is TRBJ2-7 and V is TRBV28; D unresolved. The CDR3 contains 12 residues. Trimming pared 3 bases from V and 3 bases from J, leaving 6 bases between. Germline loops: CDR1 MDHEN, CDR2 SYDVKM. The CDR3: CASSFGVYEQYF. The CDR3 nucleotides are TGTGCCAGCAGTTTCGGAGTCTACGAGCAGTACTTC. Full variable domain (remainder filled in from reference TRBV28 and TRBJ2-7): DVKVTQSSRYLVKRTGEKVFLECVQDMDHENMFWYRQDPGLGLRLIYFSYDVKMKEKGDIPEGYSVSREKKERFSLILESASTNQTSMYLCASSFGVYEQYFGPGTRLTVT.

DNA of the CDR3: TGTGCCAGCAGTCAGCTGAAGGGGTTAAGCTATGGCTACACCTTC. Protein: CASSQLKGLSYGYTF. The chain combines TRBV27 with TRBJ1-2, with a tentative D call TRBD1 (5 bases). Germline V CDR1 and CDR2: MNHEY, SMNVEV (reference sequence). Trimming removed 5 bases from V and 4 bases from J, with 17 bases in between. The CDR3 covers 15 residues.

This clone showed up just once. The chain joins TRBV11-2 to TRBJ2-1, with 10 positions matching TRBD2. The CDR3 length is 18 residues. The V gene's germline CDR1 is SGHAT and CDR2 FQNNGV. The V and J ends lost 5 bases and 6 bases, in that order; junction bases with no gene match: 16. The CDR3 spells CASSRRFHWTSGVNEQFF. CDR3 coding DNA: TGTGCCAGCAGCCGCCGTTTTCACTGGACTAGCGGAGTCAATGAGCAGTTCTTC. The full variable domain, in which reference TRBV11-2 and TRBJ2-1 provide the parts outside the CDR3, is EAGVAQSPRYKIIEKRQSVAFWCNPISGHATLYWYQQILGQGPKLLIQFQNNGVVDDSQLPKDRFSAERLKGVDSTLKIQPAKLEDSAVYLCASSRRFHWTSGVNEQFFGPGTRLTVL.

The rearrangement uses TRBV28 and TRBJ2-3; 15 nucleotides line up with TRBD2. J was trimmed by 3 bases and V by 7 bases; bases with no gene match: 8. The CDR3 totals 17 residues. CDR1 and CDR2 from the germline V gene are MDHEN and SYDVKM. The CDR3 spells CASTWTSGRARTDTQYF. Written as DNA, the CDR3 is TGTGCCAGCACCTGGACTAGCGGGAGGGCCAGAACAGATACGCAGTATTTT.

This chain links TRBV6-1 with TRBJ2-5; TRBD1 agrees at 7 bases. The V segment lost 5 bases and the J segment 0 bases; nucleotides outside the gene matches: 3. This CDR3 contains 14 residues. Germline V gene sequence: CDR1 MNHNS, CDR2 SASEGT. This CDR3 is CASSQGQHQETQYF. CDR3 nucleotides: TGTGCCAGCAGTCAGGGACAGCACCAAGAGACCCAGTACTTC.

The V gene is TRBV28, the J gene TRBJ1-5; 7 nucleotides align to TRBD1. The CDR3 length is 14 residues. V was pared by 6 bases and J by 4 bases, with 6 bases of the junction left unmatched. Germline lookup yields CDR1 MDHEN and CDR2 SYDVKM. The CDR3 loop is CASSHDRANQPQHF. The DNA for the CDR3 is TGTGCCAGCAGCCACGACAGGGCTAATCAGCCCCAGCATTTT.

The V gene is TRBV7-2, the J gene TRBJ2-1; D uncertain. CDR3 size: 17 residues. V lost 1 base and J lost 7, with 20 bases in between. CDR1 is SGHTA and CDR2 is FQGNSA in the germline V gene. CDR3: CASSLDKGRVGRNEQFF. CDR3 sequence (DNA): TGTGCCAGCAGCTTAGATAAGGGTCGGGTAGGTAGGAATGAGCAGTTCTTC. Full variable domain (rest looked up from reference TRBV7-2 and TRBJ2-1): GAGVSQSPSNKVTEKGKDVELRCDPISGHTALYWYRQSLGQGLEFLIYFQGNSAPDKSGLPSDRFSAERTGGSVSTLTIQRTQQEDSAVYLCASSLDKGRVGRNEQFFGPGTRLTVL.

The chain recombines TRBV6-1 with TRBJ2-1, with D maybe TRBD2 (5 bases). V was cut by 2 bases and J by 4 bases, with 12 bases left in between. Germline V lookup: CDR1 MNHNS, CDR2 SASEGT. The CDR3 loop spans 15 amino acids. The CDR3, as DNA: TGTGCCAGCAGTGAAAAGCGGAACATTTACAATGAGCAGTTCTTC. Its translation: CASSEKRNIYNEQFF.

The chain couples TRBV5-4 to TRBJ2-7, with 8 bases matching TRBD2. Losses at the gene ends were 0 bases for V and 0 bases for J; bases not matched to a gene: 2. The CDR3 totals 15 residues. Germline V gives CDR1 SGHNT, CDR2 YYREEE (reference sequence). CDR3 amino acids: CASSLAAGGSYEQYF. For the CDR3, the DNA is TGTGCCAGCAGCTTGGCCGCGGGAGGCTCCTACGAGCAGTACTTC.

This chain links TRBV11-1 with TRBJ1-1; D remains unclear. The germline CDR1 and CDR2 sequences are SGHAT and FQDESV (reference sequence). The CDR3 sequence is 14 residues long. V dropped 5 bases and J dropped 8 bases, with 18 bases sitting between them. CDR3 loop: CASSPSPTRREAFF. The CDR3 DNA reads as TGTGCCAGCAGCCCCAGTCCGACCAGACGAGAAGCTTTCTTT.

The chain is built from TRBV6-1 and TRBJ1-3; D is uncertain. V was cut by 0 bases and J by 0 bases, with 3 bases left in between. The CDR3 has 14 residues. The V gene's germline CDR1 is MNHNS and CDR2 SASEGT. The CDR3 bases are TGTGCCAGCAGTGAAGCTTTCTCTGGAAACACCATATATTTT. Translated, it gives CASSEAFSGNTIYF.

This clone was seen a handful of times. This rearrangement joins TRBV7-8 to TRBJ1-5, with D perhaps matching TRBD1 (5 bases). Germline assignment: CDR1 SGHVS and CDR2 FQNEAQ. This CDR3 is built from 13 residues. V lost 0 bases to trimming and J lost 10 bases, with 10 bases between them. The CDR3 spells CASSLAGRVPQHF. In nucleotides, the CDR3 is TGTGCCAGCAGCTTAGCGGGGCGGGTCCCCCAGCATTTT.

This chain uses TRBV11-1 with TRBJ2-3, with TRBD1 identical over 10 bases. Germline V gene data show CDR1 as SGHAT and CDR2 as FQDESV (reference sequence). The CDR3 length is 17 residues. The V segment lost 6 bases and the J segment 3 bases; nucleotides outside the gene matches: 12. This CDR3 reads CASRDGTGEGRTDTQYF. In DNA form, the CDR3 reads TGTGCCAGCAGGGATGGGACAGGGGAAGGACGAACAGATACGCAGTATTTT. The entire variable domain, with the rest obtained from reference TRBV11-1 and TRBJ2-3, is as follows: EAEVAQSPRYKITEKSQAVAFWCDPISGHATLYWYRQILGQGPELLVQFQDESVVDDSQLPKDRFSAERLKGVDSTLKIQPAELGDSAMYLCASRDGTGEGRTDTQYFGPGTRLTVL.